This TCR beta chain was documented in a study of lymphopenia after photon versus proton radiotherapy. The data were produced by immunoSEQ multiplex PCR, yet TCRdb's version contains in-frame clones alone and is incomplete. The repertoire has about 20,000 clones, under 95% of them found once; the top ten carry approximately 1.7%. As to this clone: Its target is unknown.

Regarding the study as a whole: Survival link was tested only in deceased patients; proton benefit remains a possibility. After the lymphocyte nadir, photon-treated repertoires showed oligoclonal expansion, especially of CD8+ Temra cells.

The V and J ends lost 0 bases and 3 bases respectively, with 7 bases between them. This CDR3 has 13 amino acids. The germline CDR1 and CDR2 sequences are SGHNT and YYREEE (reference sequence). The sequence derives from a woman aged 40 to 50 with cholangiocarcinoma. Sequenced here: peripheral blood, sampled from a patient treated with photon-based radiotherapy. The chain joins TRBV5-4 to TRBJ2-7, with D unresolved. The CDR3 loop is CASSLEPGYEQYF. The CDR3 DNA reads as TGTGCCAGCAGCTTGGAACCAGGCTACGAGCAGTACTTC.